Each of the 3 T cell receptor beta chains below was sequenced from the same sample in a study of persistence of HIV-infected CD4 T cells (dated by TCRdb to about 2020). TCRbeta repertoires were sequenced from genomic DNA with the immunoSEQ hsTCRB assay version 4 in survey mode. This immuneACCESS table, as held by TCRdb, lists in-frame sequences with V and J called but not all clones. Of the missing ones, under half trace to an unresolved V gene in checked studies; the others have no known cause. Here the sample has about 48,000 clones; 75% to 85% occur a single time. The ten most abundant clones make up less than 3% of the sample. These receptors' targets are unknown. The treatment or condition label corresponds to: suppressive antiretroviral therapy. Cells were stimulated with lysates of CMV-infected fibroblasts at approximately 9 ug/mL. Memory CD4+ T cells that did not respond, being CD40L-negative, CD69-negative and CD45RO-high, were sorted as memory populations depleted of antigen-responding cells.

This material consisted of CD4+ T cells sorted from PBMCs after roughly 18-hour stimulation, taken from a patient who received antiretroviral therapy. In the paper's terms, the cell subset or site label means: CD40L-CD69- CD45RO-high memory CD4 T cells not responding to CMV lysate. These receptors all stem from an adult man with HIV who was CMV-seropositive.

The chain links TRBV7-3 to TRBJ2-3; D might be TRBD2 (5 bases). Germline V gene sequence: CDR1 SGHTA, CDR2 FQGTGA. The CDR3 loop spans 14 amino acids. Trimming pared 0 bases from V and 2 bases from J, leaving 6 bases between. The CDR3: CASSLTADTDTQYF. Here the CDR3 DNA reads TGTGCCAGCAGCTTAACAGCGGACACAGATACGCAGTATTTT.

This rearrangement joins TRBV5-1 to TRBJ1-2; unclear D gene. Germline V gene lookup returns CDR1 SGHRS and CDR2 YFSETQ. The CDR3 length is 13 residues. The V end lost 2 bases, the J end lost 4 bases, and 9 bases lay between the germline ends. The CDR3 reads CASSFSLSYGYTF. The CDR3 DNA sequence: TGCGCCAGCAGCTTTTCCCTTTCCTATGGCTACACCTTC.

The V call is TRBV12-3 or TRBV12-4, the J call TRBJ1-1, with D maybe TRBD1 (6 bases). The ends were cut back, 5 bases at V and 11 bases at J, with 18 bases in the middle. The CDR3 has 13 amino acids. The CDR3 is CASSVDRNVVAFF. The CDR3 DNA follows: TGTGCCAGCAGTGTCGACAGGAATGTCGTGGCTTTCTTT.